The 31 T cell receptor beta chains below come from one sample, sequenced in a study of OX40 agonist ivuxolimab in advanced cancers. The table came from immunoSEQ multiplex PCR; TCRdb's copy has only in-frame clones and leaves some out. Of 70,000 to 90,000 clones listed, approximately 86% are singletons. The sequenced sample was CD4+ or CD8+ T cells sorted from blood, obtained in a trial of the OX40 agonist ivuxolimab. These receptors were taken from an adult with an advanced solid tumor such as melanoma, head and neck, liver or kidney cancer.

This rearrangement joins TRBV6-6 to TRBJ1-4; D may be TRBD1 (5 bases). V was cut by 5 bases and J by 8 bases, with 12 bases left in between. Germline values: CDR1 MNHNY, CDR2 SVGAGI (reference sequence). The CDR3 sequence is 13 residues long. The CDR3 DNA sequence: TGTGCCAGCAGTCCCAAGGGGCGAGAAAAACTGTTTTTT. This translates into CASSPKGREKLFF.

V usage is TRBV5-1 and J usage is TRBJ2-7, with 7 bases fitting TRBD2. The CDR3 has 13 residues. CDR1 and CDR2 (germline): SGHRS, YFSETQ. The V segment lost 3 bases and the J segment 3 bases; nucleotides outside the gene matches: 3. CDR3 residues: CASSSSGVYEQYF. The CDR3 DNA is TGCGCCAGCAGCTCTAGCGGCGTCTACGAGCAGTACTTC.

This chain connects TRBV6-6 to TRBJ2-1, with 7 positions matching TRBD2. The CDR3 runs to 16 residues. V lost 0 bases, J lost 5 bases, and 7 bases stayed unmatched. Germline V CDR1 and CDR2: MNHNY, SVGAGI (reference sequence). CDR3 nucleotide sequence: TGTGCCAGCAGTTACTCGGGGGGACTACTTCACAATGAGCAGTTCTTC. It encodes CASSYSGGLLHNEQFF.

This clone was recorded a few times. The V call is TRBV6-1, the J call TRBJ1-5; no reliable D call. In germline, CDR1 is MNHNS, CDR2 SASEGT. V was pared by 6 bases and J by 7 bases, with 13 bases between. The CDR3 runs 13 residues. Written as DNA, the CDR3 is TGTGCCAGCAGATTTGGGAGCGAGCAGCCCCAGCATTTT. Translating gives CASRFGSEQPQHF.

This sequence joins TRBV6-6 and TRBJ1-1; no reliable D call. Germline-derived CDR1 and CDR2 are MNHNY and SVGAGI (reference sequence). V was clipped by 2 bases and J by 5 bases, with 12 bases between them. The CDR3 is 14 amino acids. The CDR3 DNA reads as TGTGCCAGCAGTTACAACACAGCCCTTACTGAAGCTTTCTTT. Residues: CASSYNTALTEAFF.

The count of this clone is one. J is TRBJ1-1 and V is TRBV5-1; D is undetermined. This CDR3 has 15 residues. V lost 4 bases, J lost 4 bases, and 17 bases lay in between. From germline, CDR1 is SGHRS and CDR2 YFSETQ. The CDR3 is CASSPRLEPVTEAFF. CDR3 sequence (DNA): TGCGCCAGCAGCCCCCGTCTAGAGCCAGTCACTGAAGCTTTCTTT.

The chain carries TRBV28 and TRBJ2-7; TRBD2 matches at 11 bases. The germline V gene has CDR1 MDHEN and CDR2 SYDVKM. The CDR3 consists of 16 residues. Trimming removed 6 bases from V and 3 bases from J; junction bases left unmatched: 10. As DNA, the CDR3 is TGTGCCAGCAGACAACTTGGAACTAGCGGGAGCTACGAGCAGTACTTC. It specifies CASRQLGTSGSYEQYF. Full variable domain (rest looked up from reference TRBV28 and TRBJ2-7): DVKVTQSSRYLVKRTGEKVFLECVQDMDHENMFWYRQDPGLGLRLIYFSYDVKMKEKGDIPEGYSVSREKKERFSLILESASTNQTSMYLCASRQLGTSGSYEQYFGPGTRLTVT.

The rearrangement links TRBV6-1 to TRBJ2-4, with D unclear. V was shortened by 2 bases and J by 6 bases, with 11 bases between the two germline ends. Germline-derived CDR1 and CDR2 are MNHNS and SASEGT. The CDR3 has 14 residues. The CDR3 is CASSEMATGNIQYF. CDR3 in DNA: TGTGCCAGCAGTGAAATGGCGACTGGAAACATTCAGTACTTC.

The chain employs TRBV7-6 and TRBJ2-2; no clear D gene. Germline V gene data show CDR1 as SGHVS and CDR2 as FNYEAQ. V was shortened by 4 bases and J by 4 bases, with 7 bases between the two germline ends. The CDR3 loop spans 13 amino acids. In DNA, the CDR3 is TGTGCCAGCAGCTCCAGATTCACCGGGGAGCTGTTTTTT. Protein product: CASSSRFTGELFF.

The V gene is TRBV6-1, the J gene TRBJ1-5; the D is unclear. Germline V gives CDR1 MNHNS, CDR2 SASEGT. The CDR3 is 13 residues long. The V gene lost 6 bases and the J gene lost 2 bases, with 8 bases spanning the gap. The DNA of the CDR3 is TGTGCCAGCAGGCTATGGGGCAATCAGCCCCAGCATTTT. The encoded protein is CASRLWGNQPQHF.

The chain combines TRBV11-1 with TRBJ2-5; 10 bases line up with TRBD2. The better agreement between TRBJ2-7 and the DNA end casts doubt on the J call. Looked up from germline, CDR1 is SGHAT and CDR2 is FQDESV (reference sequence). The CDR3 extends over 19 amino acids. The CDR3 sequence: CASSPQASGGAGSSYEQYF. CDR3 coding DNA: TGTGCCAGCAGCCCCCAAGCCAGCGGGGGGGCCGGAAGCTCCTACGAGCAGTACTTC.

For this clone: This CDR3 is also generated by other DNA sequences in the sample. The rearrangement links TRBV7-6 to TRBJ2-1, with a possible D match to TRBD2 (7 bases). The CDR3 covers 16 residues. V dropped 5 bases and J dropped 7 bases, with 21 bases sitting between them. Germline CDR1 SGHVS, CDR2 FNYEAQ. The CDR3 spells CASSPASGGASNEQFF. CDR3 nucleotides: TGTGCCAGCAGCCCCGCTAGTGGGGGGGCCTCGAATGAGCAGTTCTTC.

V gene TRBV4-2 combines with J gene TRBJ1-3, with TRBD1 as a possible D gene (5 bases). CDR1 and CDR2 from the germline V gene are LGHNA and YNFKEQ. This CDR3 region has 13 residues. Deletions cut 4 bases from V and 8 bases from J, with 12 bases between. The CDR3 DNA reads TGTGCCAGCAGCCTAGTTGGAGGGGACACCATATATTTT. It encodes CASSLVGGDTIYF.

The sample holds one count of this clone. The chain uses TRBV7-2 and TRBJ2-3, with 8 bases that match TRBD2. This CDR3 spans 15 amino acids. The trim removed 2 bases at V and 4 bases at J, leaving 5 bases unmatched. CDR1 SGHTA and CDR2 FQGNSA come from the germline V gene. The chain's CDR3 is CASSLRAGVADTQYF. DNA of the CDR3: TGTGCCAGCAGCTTAAGAGCGGGGGTGGCAGATACGCAGTATTTT.

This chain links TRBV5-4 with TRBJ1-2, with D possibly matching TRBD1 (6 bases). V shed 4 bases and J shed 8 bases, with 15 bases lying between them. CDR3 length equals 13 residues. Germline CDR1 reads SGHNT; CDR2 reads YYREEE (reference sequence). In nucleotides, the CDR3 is TGTGCCAGCAGCCAAGAAGGGGGACGCGGCTACACCTTC. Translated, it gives CASSQEGGRGYTF.

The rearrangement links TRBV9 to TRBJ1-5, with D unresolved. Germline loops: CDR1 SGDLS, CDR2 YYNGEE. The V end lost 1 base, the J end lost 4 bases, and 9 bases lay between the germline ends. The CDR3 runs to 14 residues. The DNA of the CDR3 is TGTGCCAGCAGCGTATCAGATTTTAATCAGCCCCAGCATTTT. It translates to CASSVSDFNQPQHF.

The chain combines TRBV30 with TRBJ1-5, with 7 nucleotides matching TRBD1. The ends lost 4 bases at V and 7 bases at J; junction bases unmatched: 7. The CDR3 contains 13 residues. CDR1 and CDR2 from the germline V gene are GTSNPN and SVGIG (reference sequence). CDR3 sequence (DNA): TGTGCCTGGACGGGCAGGGGGAACCAGCCCCAGCATTTT. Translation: CAWTGRGNQPQHF.

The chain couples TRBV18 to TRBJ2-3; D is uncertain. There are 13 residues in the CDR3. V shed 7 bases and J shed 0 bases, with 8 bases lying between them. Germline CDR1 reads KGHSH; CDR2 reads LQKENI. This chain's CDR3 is CASFRSSTDTQYF. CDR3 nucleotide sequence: TGTGCCAGCTTCCGGTCGAGCACAGATACGCAGTATTTT.

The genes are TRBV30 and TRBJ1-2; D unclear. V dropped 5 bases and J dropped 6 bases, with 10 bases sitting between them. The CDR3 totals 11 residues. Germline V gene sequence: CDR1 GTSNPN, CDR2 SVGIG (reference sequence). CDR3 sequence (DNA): TGTGCCTGGGGCGGACGGAATGGCTACACCTTC. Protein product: CAWGGRNGYTF.

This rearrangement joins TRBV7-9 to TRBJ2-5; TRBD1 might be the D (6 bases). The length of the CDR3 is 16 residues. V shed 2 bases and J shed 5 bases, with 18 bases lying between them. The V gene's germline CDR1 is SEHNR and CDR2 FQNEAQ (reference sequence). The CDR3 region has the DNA TGTGCCAGCAGCTTATCTAGCAGGGGTAATTCGGAGACCCAGTACTTC. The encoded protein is CASSLSSRGNSETQYF.

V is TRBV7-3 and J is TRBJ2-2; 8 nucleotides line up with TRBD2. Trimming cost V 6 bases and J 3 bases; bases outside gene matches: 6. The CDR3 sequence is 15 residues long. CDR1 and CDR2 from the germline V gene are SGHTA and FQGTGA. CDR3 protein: CASRASGGYTGELFF. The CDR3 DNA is TGTGCCAGCAGAGCGAGCGGGGGTTACACCGGGGAGCTGTTTTTT. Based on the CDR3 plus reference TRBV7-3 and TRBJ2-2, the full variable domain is GAGVSQTPSNKVTEKGKYVELRCDPISGHTALYWYRQSLGQGPEFLIYFQGTGAADDSGLPNDRFFAVRPEGSVSTLKIQRTERGDSAVYLCASRASGGYTGELFFGEGSRLTVL.

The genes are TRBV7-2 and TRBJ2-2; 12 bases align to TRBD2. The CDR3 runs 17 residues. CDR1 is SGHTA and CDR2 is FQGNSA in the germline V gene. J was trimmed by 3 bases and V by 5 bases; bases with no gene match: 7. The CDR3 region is CASSTGTSGFYTGELFF. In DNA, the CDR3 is TGTGCCAGCAGCACCGGGACTAGCGGGTTTTACACCGGGGAGCTGTTTTTT. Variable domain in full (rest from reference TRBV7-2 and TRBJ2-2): GAGVSQSPSNKVTEKGKDVELRCDPISGHTALYWYRQSLGQGLEFLIYFQGNSAPDKSGLPSDRFSAERTGGSVSTLTIQRTQQEDSAVYLCASSTGTSGFYTGELFFGEGSRLTVL.

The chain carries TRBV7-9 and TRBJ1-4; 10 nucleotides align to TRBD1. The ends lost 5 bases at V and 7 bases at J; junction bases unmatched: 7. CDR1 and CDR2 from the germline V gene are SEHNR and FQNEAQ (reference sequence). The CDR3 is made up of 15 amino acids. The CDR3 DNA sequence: TGTGCCAGCAGCACTTCCGGGACAGGGGTTGAAAAACTGTTTTTT. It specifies CASSTSGTGVEKLFF. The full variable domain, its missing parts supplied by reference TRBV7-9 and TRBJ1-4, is DTGVSQNPRHKITKRGQNVTFRCDPISEHNRLYWYRQTLGQGPEFLTYFQNEAQLEKSRLLSDRFSAERPKGSFSTLEIQRTEQGDSAMYLCASSTSGTGVEKLFFGSGTQLSVL.

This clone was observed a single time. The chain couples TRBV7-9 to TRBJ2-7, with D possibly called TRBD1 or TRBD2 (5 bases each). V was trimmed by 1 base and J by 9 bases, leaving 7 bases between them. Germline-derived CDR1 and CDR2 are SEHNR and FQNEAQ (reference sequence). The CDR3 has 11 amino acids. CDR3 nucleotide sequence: TGTGCCAGCAGCTTAGGGGACCCGCAGTACTTC. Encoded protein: CASSLGDPQYF.

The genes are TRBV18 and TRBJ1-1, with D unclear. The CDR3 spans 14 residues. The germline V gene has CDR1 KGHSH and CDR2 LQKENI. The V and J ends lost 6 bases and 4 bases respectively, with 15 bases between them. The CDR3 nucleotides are TGTGCCAGCTCGCCAACGGGCGCTGGCACTGAAGCTTTCTTT. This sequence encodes CASSPTGAGTEAFF.

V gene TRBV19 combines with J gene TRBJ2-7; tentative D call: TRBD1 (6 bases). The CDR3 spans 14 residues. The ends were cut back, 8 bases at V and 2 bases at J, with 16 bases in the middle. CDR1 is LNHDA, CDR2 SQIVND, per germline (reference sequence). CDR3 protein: CASASVDRTYEQYF. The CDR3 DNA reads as TGTGCCAGTGCTTCCGTGGACAGAACCTACGAGCAGTACTTC.

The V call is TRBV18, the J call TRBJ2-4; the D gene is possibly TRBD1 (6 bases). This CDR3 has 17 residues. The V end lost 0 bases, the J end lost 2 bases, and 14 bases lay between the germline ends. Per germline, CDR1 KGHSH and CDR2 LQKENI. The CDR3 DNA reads TGTGCCAGCTCACCACCGCCCAGGGGCTCGACCAAAAACATTCAGTACTTC. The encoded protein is CASSPPPRGSTKNIQYF.

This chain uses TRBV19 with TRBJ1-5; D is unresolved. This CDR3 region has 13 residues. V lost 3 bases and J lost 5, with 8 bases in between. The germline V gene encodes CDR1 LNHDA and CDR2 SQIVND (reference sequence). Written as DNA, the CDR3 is TGTGCCAGTAGTATGGGGAACTATCAGCCCCAGCATTTT. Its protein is CASSMGNYQPQHF.

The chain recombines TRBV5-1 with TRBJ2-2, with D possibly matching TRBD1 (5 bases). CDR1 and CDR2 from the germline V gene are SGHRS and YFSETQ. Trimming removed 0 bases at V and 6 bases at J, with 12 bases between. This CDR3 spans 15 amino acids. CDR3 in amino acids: CASSLARVKSGELFF. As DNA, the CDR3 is TGCGCCAGCAGCTTGGCCAGGGTGAAGTCCGGGGAGCTGTTTTTT.

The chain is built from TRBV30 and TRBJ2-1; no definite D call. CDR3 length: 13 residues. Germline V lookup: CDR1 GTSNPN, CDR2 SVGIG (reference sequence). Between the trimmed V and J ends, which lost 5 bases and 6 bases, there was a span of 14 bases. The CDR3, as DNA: TGTGCCTGGGCCCTGCGGACCCCCAATGAGCAGTTCTTC. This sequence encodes CAWALRTPNEQFF.

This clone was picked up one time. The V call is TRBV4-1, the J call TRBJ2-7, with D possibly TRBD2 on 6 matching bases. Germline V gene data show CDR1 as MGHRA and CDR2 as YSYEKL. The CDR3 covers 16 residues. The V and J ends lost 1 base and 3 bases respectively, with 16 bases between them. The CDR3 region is CASSQVGAGYLYEQYF. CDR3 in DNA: TGCGCCAGCAGCCAAGTAGGGGCGGGGTATCTCTACGAGCAGTACTTC.